The T cell receptor beta chain described here comes from a study of T-cell reconstitution after alpha-beta-depleted transplantation in children. This clonotype was detected only a few times. The antigen is not known. Looked up from germline, CDR1 is SGHVS and CDR2 is FNYEAQ. This CDR3 region has 15 residues. The V and J ends lost 6 bases and 5 bases, in that order; junction bases with no gene match: 8. Unique molecular identifiers were incorporated when the TCRbeta library was constructed. TCRdb reprocessed the PCR reads via MiXCR and lists one record per CDR3 protein. The sample shows around 800,000 distinct CDR3 sequences, under 20% of them seen only once. General study findings and limits: Newly made T cells mostly supplied T-cell counts and diversity one year after transplant. Several hundred expanded graft clones reportedly gave rise to the alpha-beta T cells present about two months after transplant. TCRbeta diversity was high at day 60 in some patients (a result of surviving recipient T cells and thymic progenitors).

This clonotype was sampled from a male patient younger than 18 who had a stem cell transplant for acute lymphoblastic leukemia, so the T cells may come from the graft donor. The sample here was PBMCs, mostly from graft donor cells, taken 360 days after TCRalphabeta/CD19-depleted stem cell transplant. The chain combines TRBV7-6 with TRBJ2-1; TRBD1 matches at 9 bases. CDR3 sequence: CASRLRTGAHNEQFF. The CDR3 region has the DNA TGTGCCAGCAGACTTCGGACAGGGGCTCACAATGAGCAGTTCTTC.